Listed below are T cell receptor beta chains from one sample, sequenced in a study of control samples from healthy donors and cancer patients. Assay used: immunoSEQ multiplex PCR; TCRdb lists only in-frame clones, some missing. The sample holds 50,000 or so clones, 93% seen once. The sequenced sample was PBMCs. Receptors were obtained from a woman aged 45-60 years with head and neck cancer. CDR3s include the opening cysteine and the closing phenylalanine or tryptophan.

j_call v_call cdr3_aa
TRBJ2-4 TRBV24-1 CATSDPYRDRKNIQYF
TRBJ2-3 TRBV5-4 CASSLGLAGATDTQYF
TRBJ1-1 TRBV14 CASSPRGGNTEAFF
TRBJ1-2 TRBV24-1 CATSDSGTPNYGYTF
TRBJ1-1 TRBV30 CAWSRGAEAFF
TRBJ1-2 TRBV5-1 CASSRGQGFGDYGYTF
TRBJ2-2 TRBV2 CASSHDRDPNTGELFF
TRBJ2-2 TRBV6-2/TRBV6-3 CASSYRRTGELFF
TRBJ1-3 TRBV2 CASLGGGSGNTIYF
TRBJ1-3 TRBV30 CAWAPPRSFFFLSGNTIYF
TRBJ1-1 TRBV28 CASTRGHTEAFF
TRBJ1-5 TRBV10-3 CAISESGQLSNQPQHF
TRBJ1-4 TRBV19 CASSIGRGEKLFF
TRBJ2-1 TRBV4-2 CASSLLPGQGGNEQFF
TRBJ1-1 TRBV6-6 CASSRGTWPPFAFF
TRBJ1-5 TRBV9 CASSVEGGQDQPQHF
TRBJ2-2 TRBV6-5 CASVSGTANTGELFF
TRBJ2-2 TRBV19 CASSTYFRPNTGELFF
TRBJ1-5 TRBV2 CASGTESNQPQHF
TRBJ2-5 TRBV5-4 CASSLRFGRAGETQYF
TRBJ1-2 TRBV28 CASTPDSLYGYTF
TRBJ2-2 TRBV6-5 CASSRGGRDGGELFF
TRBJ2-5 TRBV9 CASSAYRGGTEETQYF
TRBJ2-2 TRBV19 CASSTGRDTGELFF
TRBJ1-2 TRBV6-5 CASSYGGGNYGYTF
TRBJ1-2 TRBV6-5 CASTLGGEGGYGYTF
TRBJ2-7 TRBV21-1 CASSIVETYEQYF
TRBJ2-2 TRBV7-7 CASSLQQGGTGELFF
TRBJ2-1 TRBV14 CASSQGVEPYNEQFF
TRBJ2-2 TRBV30 CAWSVLSGLGGELFF
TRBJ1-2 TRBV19 CASSITRGTNYGYTF
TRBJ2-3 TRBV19 CASSIDRTSGGSTDTQYF
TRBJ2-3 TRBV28 CASTSGWTGSTDTQYF
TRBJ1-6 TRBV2 CASIMRTGGAGNSPLHF
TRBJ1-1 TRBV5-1 CASSFGTGNTEAFF
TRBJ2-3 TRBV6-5 CASSYSRRTDTQYF
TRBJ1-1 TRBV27 CASSPRQGLITEAFF
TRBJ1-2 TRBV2 CASTRQVLGYTF
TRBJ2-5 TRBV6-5 CASSYRHPQETQYF
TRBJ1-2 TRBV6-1 CASSEDLVNYGYTF
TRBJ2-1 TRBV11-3 CASSLRGQGAVNEQFF
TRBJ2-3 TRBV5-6 CASSAGLAGTDTQYF
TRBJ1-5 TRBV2 CASSDSDRVSNQPQHF
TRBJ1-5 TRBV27 CASSFLPPGQGGQPQHF
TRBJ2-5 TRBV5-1 CASSLAAGGPGETQYF
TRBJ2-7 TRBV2 CASSRTGTGNEQYF
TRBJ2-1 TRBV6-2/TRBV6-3 CASSQLASDEQFF
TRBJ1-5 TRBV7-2 CASSLDRGWNQPQHF
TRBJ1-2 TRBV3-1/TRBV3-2 CASSLLTGGGGGYTF
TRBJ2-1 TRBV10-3 CAISESDSFSYNEQFF
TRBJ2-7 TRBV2 CASSFGRGATYEQYF
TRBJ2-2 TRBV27 CASSLSEGASTGELFF
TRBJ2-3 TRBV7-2 CASSWTGTSLNTDTQYF
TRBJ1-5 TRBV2 CASSRTGSVQPQHF
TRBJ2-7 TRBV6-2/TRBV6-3 CASSVGQVSYEQYF
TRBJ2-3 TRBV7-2 CASSLGGVAGTQYF
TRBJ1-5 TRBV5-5 CASSLGGTGNQPQHF
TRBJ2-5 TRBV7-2 CASSLGGSEQETQYF
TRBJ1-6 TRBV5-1 CASSLGVSYNSPLHF
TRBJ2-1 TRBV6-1 CASSESLTGEGDEQFF